These 2 T cell receptor beta chains originate from one sample sequenced in a study of T-cell reconstitution after alpha-beta-depleted transplantation in children. Unique molecular identifiers featured in how the TCRbeta library was prepared. A single record per CDR3 protein comes from TCRdb applying MiXCR to the PCR reads. Seen here are some 600,000 distinct CDR3 sequences, around 13% observed once, and the top ten hold around 2.2%. Sequenced material: PBMCs, mostly from graft donor cells, taken 360 days after TCRalphabeta/CD19-depleted stem cell transplant. The receptors stem from a male patient aged 10 to 17 who had a stem cell transplant for acute myeloid leukemia, so the T cells may come from the graft donor.

This clonotype has a handful of counts. The V gene is TRBV5-6, the J gene TRBJ2-2, with 10 positions matching TRBD1. Germline V gives CDR1 SGHDT, CDR2 YYEEEE. The CDR3 is 18 amino acids. V was clipped by 1 base and J by 5 bases; unmatched bases: 11. The CDR3 reads CASSLSHAGTGVTGELFF. The CDR3 bases are TGTGCCAGCAGCTTGTCCCATGCCGGGACAGGGGTAACCGGGGAGCTGTTTTTT.

The chain uses TRBV20-1 and TRBJ2-7; 13 nucleotides agree with TRBD2. In germline, CDR1 is DFQATT, CDR2 SNEGSKA (reference sequence). This CDR3 comprises 17 residues. Trimming at V came to 3 bases and at J to 0 bases, leaving 8 bases not matched to a gene. In DNA, the CDR3 is TGCAGTGCTAGCCACGGACTAGCGGGAGCAAACTCCTACGAGCAGTACTTC. Translated, it gives CSASHGLAGANSYEQYF.